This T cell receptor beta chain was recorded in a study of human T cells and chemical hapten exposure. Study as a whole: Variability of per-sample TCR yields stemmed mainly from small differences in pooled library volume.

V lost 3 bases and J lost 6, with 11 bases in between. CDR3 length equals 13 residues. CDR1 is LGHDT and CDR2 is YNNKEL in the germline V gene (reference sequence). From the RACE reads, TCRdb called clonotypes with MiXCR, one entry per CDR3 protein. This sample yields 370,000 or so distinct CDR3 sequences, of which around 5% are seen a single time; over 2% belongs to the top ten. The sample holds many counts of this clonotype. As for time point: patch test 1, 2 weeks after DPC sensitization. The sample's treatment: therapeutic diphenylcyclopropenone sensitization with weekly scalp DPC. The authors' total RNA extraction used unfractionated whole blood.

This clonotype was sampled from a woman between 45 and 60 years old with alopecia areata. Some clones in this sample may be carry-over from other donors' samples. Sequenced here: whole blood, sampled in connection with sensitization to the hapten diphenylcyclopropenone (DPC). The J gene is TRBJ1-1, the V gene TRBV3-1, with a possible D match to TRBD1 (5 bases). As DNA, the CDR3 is TGTGCCAGCAGCCACCCGTGGGGCGCTGAAGCTTTCTTT. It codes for CASSHPWGAEAFF. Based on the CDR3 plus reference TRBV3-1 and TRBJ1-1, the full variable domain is DTAVSQTPKYLVTQMGNDKSIKCEQNLGHDTMYWYKQDSKKFLKIMFSYNNKELIINETVPNRFSPKSPDKAHLNLHINSLELGDSAVYFCASSHPWGAEAFFGQGTRLTVV.